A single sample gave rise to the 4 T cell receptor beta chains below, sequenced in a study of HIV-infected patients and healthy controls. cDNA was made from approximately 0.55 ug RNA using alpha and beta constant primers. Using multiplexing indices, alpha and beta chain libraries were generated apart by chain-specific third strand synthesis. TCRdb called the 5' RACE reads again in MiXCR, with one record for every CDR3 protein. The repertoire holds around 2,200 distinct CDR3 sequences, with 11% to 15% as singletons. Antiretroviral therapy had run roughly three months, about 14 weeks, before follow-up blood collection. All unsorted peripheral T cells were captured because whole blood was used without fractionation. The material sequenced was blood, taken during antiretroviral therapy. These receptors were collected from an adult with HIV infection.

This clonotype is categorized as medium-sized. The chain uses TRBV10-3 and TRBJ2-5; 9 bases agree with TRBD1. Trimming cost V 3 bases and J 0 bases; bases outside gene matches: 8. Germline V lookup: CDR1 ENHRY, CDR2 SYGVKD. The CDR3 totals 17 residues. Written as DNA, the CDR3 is TGTGCCATCAGTGATCAGGGACAGGGAGCCTACCAAGAGACCCAGTACTTC. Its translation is CAISDQGQGAYQETQYF.

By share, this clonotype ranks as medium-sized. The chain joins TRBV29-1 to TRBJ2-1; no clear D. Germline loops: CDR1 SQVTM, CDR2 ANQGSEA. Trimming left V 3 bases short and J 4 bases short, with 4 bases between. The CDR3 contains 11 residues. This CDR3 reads CSVEQYNEQFF. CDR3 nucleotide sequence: TGCAGCGTTGAGCAGTACAATGAGCAGTTCTTC.

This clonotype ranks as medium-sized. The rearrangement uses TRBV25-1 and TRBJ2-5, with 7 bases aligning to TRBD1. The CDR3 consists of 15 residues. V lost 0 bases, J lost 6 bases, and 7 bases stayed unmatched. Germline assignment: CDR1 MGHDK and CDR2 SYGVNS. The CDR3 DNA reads TGTGCCAGCAGTGAATATAAAGGGGGCGCTAAGACCCAGTACTTC. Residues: CASSEYKGGAKTQYF.

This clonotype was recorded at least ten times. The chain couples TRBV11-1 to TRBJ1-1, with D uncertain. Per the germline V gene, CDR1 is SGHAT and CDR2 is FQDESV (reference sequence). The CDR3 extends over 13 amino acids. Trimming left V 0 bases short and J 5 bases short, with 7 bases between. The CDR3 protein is CASSLAWRTEAFF. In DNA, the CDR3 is TGTGCCAGCAGCTTAGCGTGGAGGACTGAAGCTTTCTTT.